Below are 9 T cell receptor beta chains sequenced from a single sample in a study of CD8+ T cells in alopecia areata. In each case, RNA was isolated and then reverse transcribed into cDNA as the sequencing template. Sequencing used immunoSEQ multiplex PCR; TCRdb keeps in-frame clones, though not all of them. The table records 7,900 or so clones, approximately 50% of them present only once. From alopecia areata patients, lesional scalp punch biopsies and peripheral blood were collected. The input for sequencing was skin, taken at week 0. The receptor set was obtained from a human donor with alopecia areata.

This rearrangement joins TRBV7-3 to TRBJ2-1; 9 bases fit TRBD2. Losses at the gene ends were 3 bases for V and 7 bases for J; bases not matched to a gene: 7. The length of the CDR3 is 15 residues. Germline values: CDR1 SGHTA, CDR2 FQGTGA. In nucleotides, the CDR3 is TGTGCCAGCAGCTTTGCTAGCGGGAAAGGGAATGAGCAGTTCTTC. Translation gives CASSFASGKGNEQFF.

The chain recombines TRBV18 with TRBJ2-2; possible D gene TRBD2, 5 bases. The germline CDR1 and CDR2 sequences are KGHSH and LQKENI. The CDR3 spans 15 residues. V gave up 3 bases and J gave up 4 bases, with 12 bases separating them. The CDR3 region is CASSPGKRSTGELFF. In nucleotides, the CDR3 is TGTGCCAGCTCACCCGGGAAGCGATCCACCGGGGAGCTGTTTTTT. Complete variable domain (other parts from reference TRBV18 and TRBJ2-2): NAGVMQNPRHLVRRRGQEARLRCSPMKGHSHVYWYRQLPEEGLKFMVYLQKENIIDESGMPKERFSAEFPKEGPSILRIQQVVRGDSAAYFCASSPGKRSTGELFFGEGSRLTVL.

The CDR3 DNA follows: TGTGCCAGCAGTGAGACAGAAAACCTGGGCTCCTATAATTCACCCCTCCACTTT. Translated, it gives CASSETENLGSYNSPLHF. V and J are TRBV2 and TRBJ1-6; D is perhaps TRBD1 (5 bases). CDR1 is SNHLY, CDR2 FYNNEI, per germline. The CDR3 runs to 18 residues. The ends were cut back, 3 bases at V and 0 bases at J, with 15 bases in the middle.

The chain links TRBV5-1 to TRBJ2-7; D gene unclear. V was pared by 0 bases and J by 3 bases, with 4 bases between. Germline assignment: CDR1 SGHRS and CDR2 YFSETQ. This CDR3 has 12 residues. CDR3 bases: TGCGCCAGCAGCTTGGGCGACTACGAGCAGTACTTC. It codes for CASSLGDYEQYF. Together with reference TRBV5-1 and TRBJ2-7, the CDR3 gives the full variable domain: KAGVTQTPRYLIKTRGQQVTLSCSPISGHRSVSWYQQTPGQGLQFLFEYFSETQRNKGNFPGRFSGRQFSNSRSEMNVSTLELGDSALYLCASSLGDYEQYFGPGTRLTVT.

This sequence joins TRBV6-9 and TRBJ2-5; the D is unclear. Germline V gene data show CDR1 as MNHGY and CDR2 as SVAAGI. The CDR3 totals 14 residues. V lost 5 bases to trimming and J lost 5 bases, with 15 bases between them. The CDR3 sequence: CASSEGPAVETQYF. As DNA, the CDR3 is TGTGCCAGCAGTGAAGGCCCAGCAGTTGAGACCCAGTACTTC.

This chain uses TRBV5-1 with TRBJ1-5; possibly TRBD1 for D (6 bases). V was trimmed by 0 bases and J by 9 bases, leaving 19 bases between them. Germline lookup yields CDR1 SGHRS and CDR2 YFSETQ. The CDR3 length is 16 residues. CDR3 region: CASSLAPAGEGLPQHF. The CDR3 DNA sequence: TGCGCCAGCAGCTTGGCGCCAGCAGGGGAAGGGCTGCCCCAGCATTTT.

The chain combines TRBV6-7 with TRBJ2-3, with D possibly being TRBD2 (5 bases). TRBV6-7 carries the ORF label, with uncertain function. The V end was cut by 5 bases, the J end by 0 bases, with 21 bases between. The CDR3 runs to 18 residues. CDR3 nucleotides: TGTGCCAGCAGTCCTACGTACTCAGCGGTTAAAAGCACAGATACGCAGTATTTT. It codes for CASSPTYSAVKSTDTQYF.

This clone has only a few counts. This chain links TRBV5-1 with TRBJ1-1; perhaps TRBD1 as D (6 bases). Trimming took off 1 base at V and 9 bases at J, with 13 bases between the two ends. The CDR3 extends over 13 amino acids. Germline values: CDR1 SGHRS, CDR2 YFSETQ. CDR3 in amino acids: CASSLWPGEKAFF. CDR3 in DNA: TGCGCCAGCAGCTTGTGGCCAGGGGAGAAAGCTTTCTTT.

V gene TRBV4-2 combines with J gene TRBJ2-6, with 9 bases matching TRBD1. Trimming took 3 bases from V and 2 from J; bases not matched to a gene: 8. CDR1 is LGHNA, CDR2 YNFKEQ, per germline. The CDR3 runs 18 residues. In DNA form, the CDR3 reads TGTGCCAGCAGCCACGCGGGACAGGGAAGGGCTGGGGCCAACGTCCTGACTTTC. Its protein product is CASSHAGQGRAGANVLTF.